These 24 T cell receptor beta chains were all obtained from the same sample, sequenced in a study of response to subunit inactivated influenza vaccine. From the RT-PCR reads, TCRdb called clonotypes with MiXCR, one entry per CDR3 protein. The sample consists of some 570,000 distinct CDR3 sequences, 11% of them appearing once. The same sample was also used in a study of T cells expressing NK-cell markers. As reported in that work: With UMIs, 5'RACE template switching was used to make TCR beta cDNA.

This specimen consisted of PBMCs from blood, obtained on the day of vaccination. The receptors stem from a man aged 50 or older who received an inactivated influenza vaccine.

The gene calls are TRBV6-8 and TRBJ2-2, with 9 nucleotides matching TRBD1. Germline lookup yields CDR1 MNHGY and CDR2 SAAAGT. V was clipped by 7 bases and J by 5 bases; unmatched bases: 20. The CDR3 is 19 amino acids. The CDR3 here is CASTIINARDREGTGELFF. CDR3 bases: TGTGCCAGCACTATCATTAACGCCCGGGACAGGGAAGGAACCGGGGAGCTGTTTTTT.

This clonotype came up many times. The genes are TRBV14 and TRBJ2-5, with D perhaps given as TRBD1 or TRBD2 (5 bases each). Germline V gene lookup returns CDR1 SGHDN and CDR2 FVKESK. V dropped 4 bases and J dropped 0 bases, with 15 bases sitting between them. The CDR3 loop spans 16 amino acids. The CDR3 loop reads CASSPVRGRYQETQYF. The CDR3 DNA reads as TGTGCCAGCAGCCCTGTGAGGGGCCGATACCAAGAGACCCAGTACTTC.

Points on this clonotype: Its ends do not fully match the called genes, so a read error is possible. V usage is TRBV20-1 and J usage is TRBJ2-3; 11 positions agree with TRBD2. Per the germline V gene, CDR1 is DFQATT and CDR2 is SNEGSKA (reference sequence). This CDR3 is 15 amino acids long. CDR3 region: CSARRASGRRDTQSF. As DNA, the CDR3 is TGCAGTGCGCGTAGGGCTAGCGGGAGGAGGGATACGCAGTCTTTT.

CDR3 coding DNA: TGTGCCAGCAGTTACTCGGGACAGCTAAATCAGCCCCAGCATTTT. It translates to CASSYSGQLNQPQHF. The chain employs TRBV6-2 or TRBV6-3 and TRBJ1-5; 7 bases are shared with TRBD1. The CDR3 consists of 15 residues. Trimming took 0 bases from V and 4 from J; bases not matched to a gene: 3. Looked up from germline, CDR1 is MNHEY and CDR2 is SVGEGT.

The chain links TRBV5-6 to TRBJ2-5, with 9 bases fitting TRBD1. This CDR3 region has 15 residues. The germline CDR1 and CDR2 sequences are SGHDT and YYEEEE. With V trimmed by 1 base and J by 5 bases, 6 bases remained unmatched. The CDR3 bases are TGTGCCAGCAGCTTGCCACAGGGGGCGCAGGAGACCCAGTACTTC. Encoded protein: CASSLPQGAQETQYF. Full variable domain (remainder filled in from reference TRBV5-6 and TRBJ2-5): DAGVTQSPTHLIKTRGQQVTLRCSPKSGHDTVSWYQQALGQGPQFIFQYYEEEERQRGNFPDRFSGHQFPNYSSELNVNALLLGDSALYLCASSLPQGAQETQYFGPGTRLLVL.

The V and J genes are TRBV18 and TRBJ2-5, with a weak D call TRBD2 (6 bases). The germline gives CDR1 KGHSH, CDR2 LQKENI. There are 16 residues in the CDR3. V was cut by 0 bases and J by 0 bases, with 11 bases left in between. The DNA for the CDR3 is TGTGCCAGCTCACCACCTTTGCGGGGCCACCAAGAGACCCAGTACTTC. This encodes CASSPPLRGHQETQYF.

This clonotype was seen a handful of times. This chain uses TRBV11-2 with TRBJ2-7, with 9 bases aligning to TRBD2. This CDR3 region has 16 residues. Losses at the gene ends were 5 bases for V and 1 base for J; bases not matched to a gene: 9. The germline gives CDR1 SGHAT, CDR2 FQNNGV. CDR3 sequence: CASSAALAGSSYEQYF. The CDR3 region has the DNA TGTGCCAGCAGCGCCGCCCTAGCGGGGAGTTCCTACGAGCAGTACTTC.

This clonotype was seen ten or more times. The gene calls are TRBV5-1 and TRBJ2-7; 7 bases fit TRBD1. V was pared by 3 bases and J by 3 bases, with 9 bases of the junction left unmatched. Germline V gene lookup returns CDR1 SGHRS and CDR2 YFSETQ. CDR3 length: 15 amino acids. The CDR3 spells CASSWDLTGIYEQYF. CDR3 in DNA: TGCGCCAGCAGCTGGGACCTGACAGGGATCTACGAGCAGTACTTC.

Notes on this clonotype: Germline and junction disagree at one end, which may indicate a read error. The chain couples TRBV5-1 to TRBJ2-2; the D gene is possibly TRBD2 (6 bases). Germline V gives CDR1 SGHRS, CDR2 YFSETQ. The CDR3 loop spans 17 amino acids. CDR3 sequence (DNA): TGCGCCAGCAACTTGTTGGTAAGCGGGTCGAACACCGGGGAGCTGTTTTTT. Translated: CASNLLVSGSNTGELFF.

As DNA, the CDR3 is TGTGCCAGCAGTCGTTTGCCACTTACCTACGAGCAGTACTTC. This sequence encodes CASSRLPLTYEQYF. This chain connects TRBV6-2 or TRBV6-3 to TRBJ2-7; no clear D. The CDR3 length is 14 residues. Germline V gene sequence: CDR1 MNHEY, CDR2 SVGEGT. V lost 5 bases to trimming and J lost 2 bases, with 13 bases between them.

This clonotype was seen more than once but under ten times. J is TRBJ2-3 and V is TRBV5-1; 10 nucleotides line up with TRBD1. CDR1 is SGHRS and CDR2 is YFSETQ in the germline V gene. The CDR3 has 13 residues. Germline trimming cut 7 bases from V and 5 bases from J; bases unmatched to any gene: 4. In DNA, the CDR3 is TGCGCCAGCTCCGGGACAGGGGAAGATACGCAGTATTTT. It yields the protein CASSGTGEDTQYF.

The V and J genes are TRBV19 and TRBJ2-2; TRBD2 agrees at 8 bases. J was trimmed by 6 bases and V by 6 bases; bases with no gene match: 9. Germline loops: CDR1 LNHDA, CDR2 SQIVND (reference sequence). The CDR3 consists of 15 residues. DNA for the CDR3: TGTGCCAGTAGCATAAGCGGGAGAAGTGCCGGGGAGCTGTTTTTT. It translates to CASSISGRSAGELFF. The variable domain in full, with the rest retrieved from reference TRBV19 and TRBJ2-2, is DGGITQSPKYLFRKEGQNVTLSCEQNLNHDAMYWYRQDPGQGLRLIYYSQIVNDFQKGDIAEGYSVSREKKESFPLTVTSAQKNPTAFYLCASSISGRSAGELFFGEGSRLTVL.

This clonotype was found a few times. V gene TRBV6-5 combines with J gene TRBJ2-3; 7 positions agree with TRBD2. Germline-derived CDR1 and CDR2 are MNHEY and SVGAGI. This CDR3 region has 18 residues. The J segment lost 2 bases and the V segment lost 0 bases, leaving 11 bases of the junction unmatched. The CDR3, as DNA: TGTGCCAGCAGTTACTCTCACGCATCTAGCGGTTACACAGATACGCAGTATTTT. Protein product: CASSYSHASSGYTDTQYF.

This clonotype was counted a few times. The chain joins TRBV10-3 to TRBJ2-7; D unresolved. V was clipped by 8 bases and J by 1 base, with 6 bases between them. This CDR3 contains 11 residues. Looked up from germline, CDR1 is ENHRY and CDR2 is SYGVKD. The CDR3 protein is CAIGDSYEQYF. As DNA, the CDR3 is TGTGCCATCGGGGATTCCTACGAGCAGTACTTC.

The chain carries TRBV28 and TRBJ1-2; D is ambiguous. The CDR3 spans 15 residues. Germline CDR1 is MDHEN and CDR2 is SYDVKM. Trimming left V 7 bases short and J 5 bases short, with 20 bases between. The chain's CDR3 is CASTTRTGRTYGYTF. The CDR3 DNA sequence: TGTGCCAGCACCACTCGGACGGGGAGAACTTATGGCTACACCTTC.

V is TRBV27 and J is TRBJ2-2; TRBD1 might be the D (5 bases). CDR1 and CDR2 from the germline V gene are MNHEY and SMNVEV (reference sequence). The germline V and J ends were trimmed by 3 bases and 2 bases, with 28 bases remaining between them. The CDR3 spans 21 residues. Here the CDR3 DNA reads TGTGCCAGCAGTTTTTCTATGGAACCTAACAGGTACCCCATCAACACCGGGGAGCTGTTTTTT. Its translation is CASSFSMEPNRYPINTGELFF.

This chain uses TRBV5-1 with TRBJ2-1, with 10 bases lining up with TRBD2. The trim removed 3 bases at V and 5 bases at J, leaving 5 bases unmatched. Germline V lookup: CDR1 SGHRS, CDR2 YFSETQ. The CDR3 totals 15 residues. As DNA, the CDR3 is TGCGCCAGCAGCTGGGGGACTAGCGCCAACAATGAGCAGTTCTTC. Translating gives CASSWGTSANNEQFF. Complete variable domain (other parts from reference TRBV5-1 and TRBJ2-1): KAGVTQTPRYLIKTRGQQVTLSCSPISGHRSVSWYQQTPGQGLQFLFEYFSETQRNKGNFPGRFSGRQFSNSRSEMNVSTLELGDSALYLCASSWGTSANNEQFFGPGTRLTVL.

The chain combines TRBV6-1 with TRBJ1-1; D is possibly TRBD1 (6 bases). Germline V lookup: CDR1 MNHNS, CDR2 SASEGT. Trimming stripped 1 base from V and 10 bases from J, with 16 bases between. The CDR3 sequence is 14 residues long. CDR3 loop: CASSEVRGVGRAFF. DNA of the CDR3: TGTGCCAGCAGTGAAGTAAGGGGGGTCGGGAGAGCTTTCTTT.

Only a few counts were recorded for this clonotype. This chain joins TRBV6-1 and TRBJ1-4, with TRBD1 matching 7 bases. V gave up 6 bases and J gave up 1 base; unmatched junction bases: 8. Germline CDR1 MNHNS, CDR2 SASEGT. This CDR3 is 16 amino acids long. The CDR3 DNA is TGTGCCAGCAGACCGATCACAGGGGTAACTAATGAAAAACTGTTTTTT. Protein: CASRPITGVTNEKLFF.

This clonotype came up many times. The chain is built from TRBV15 and TRBJ2-3; D not resolved. This CDR3 comprises 12 residues. The V and J ends lost 3 bases and 3 bases respectively, with 4 bases between them. Germline values: CDR1 LNHNV, CDR2 YYDKDF (reference sequence). The CDR3 sequence: CATSSLTDTQYF. The DNA of the CDR3 is TGTGCCACCAGCAGCTTGACAGATACGCAGTATTTT.

In this sample, this clonotype turned up a few times. The V gene is TRBV27, the J gene TRBJ2-7, with D uncertain. Trimming left V 5 bases short and J 0 bases short, with 11 bases between. The CDR3 covers 14 residues. Per the germline V gene, CDR1 is MNHEY and CDR2 is SMNVEV (reference sequence). The CDR3 sequence is CASSVGRYSYEQYF. CDR3 sequence (DNA): TGTGCCAGCAGTGTGGGCCGATACTCCTACGAGCAGTACTTC.

In this sample, this clonotype turned up many times. V is TRBV12-3 or TRBV12-4 and J is TRBJ2-1; 8 bases are a match to TRBD1. CDR3 length equals 15 residues. With 4 bases clipped from V and 4 bases from J, the junction kept 6 bases outside the gene matches. The CDR3 DNA follows: TGTGCCAGCAGTTCCTCAGGGGGCGCGTACAATGAGCAGTTCTTC. It translates to CASSSSGGAYNEQFF.

The chain employs TRBV4-2 and TRBJ2-5; D gene ambiguous. V was pared by 1 base and J by 0 bases, with 18 bases between. Germline V gene lookup returns CDR1 LGHNA and CDR2 YNFKEQ. The CDR3 totals 18 residues. CDR3 residues: CASSQVSFLVTNQETQYF. In DNA, the CDR3 is TGTGCCAGCAGCCAAGTTAGCTTTCTCGTAACAAACCAAGAGACCCAGTACTTC.

This clonotype was counted a few times. This chain joins TRBV5-6 and TRBJ1-6; the D is unclear. Per germline, CDR1 SGHDT and CDR2 YYEEEE. CDR3 length: 12 amino acids. With 0 bases removed from V and 8 bases from J, the gap between germline ends came to 3 bases. The CDR3 coding sequence is TGTGCCAGCAGCTTGGGCCATTCACCCCTCCACTTT. It yields the protein CASSLGHSPLHF.